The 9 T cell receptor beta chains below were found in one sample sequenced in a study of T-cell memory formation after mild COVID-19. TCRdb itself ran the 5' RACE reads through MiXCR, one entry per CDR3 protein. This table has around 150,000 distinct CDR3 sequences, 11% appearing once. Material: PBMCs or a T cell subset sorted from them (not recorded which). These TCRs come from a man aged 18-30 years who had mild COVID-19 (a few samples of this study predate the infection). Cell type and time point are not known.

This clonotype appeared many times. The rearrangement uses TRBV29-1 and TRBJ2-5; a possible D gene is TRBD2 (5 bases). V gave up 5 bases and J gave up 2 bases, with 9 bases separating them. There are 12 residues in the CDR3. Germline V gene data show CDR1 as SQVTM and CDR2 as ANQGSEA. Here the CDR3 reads CSVRAVQETQYF. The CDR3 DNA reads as TGCAGCGTTCGAGCGGTACAAGAGACCCAGTACTTC.

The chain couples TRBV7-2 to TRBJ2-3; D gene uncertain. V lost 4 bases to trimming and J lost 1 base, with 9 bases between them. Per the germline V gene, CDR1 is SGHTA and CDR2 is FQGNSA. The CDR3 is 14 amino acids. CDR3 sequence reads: CASSSYQRTDTQYF. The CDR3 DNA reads TGTGCCAGCAGCTCGTACCAACGCACAGATACGCAGTATTTT.

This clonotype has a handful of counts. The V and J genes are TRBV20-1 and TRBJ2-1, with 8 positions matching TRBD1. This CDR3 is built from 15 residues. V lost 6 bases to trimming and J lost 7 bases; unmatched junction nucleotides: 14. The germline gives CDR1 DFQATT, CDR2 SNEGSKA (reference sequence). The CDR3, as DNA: TGCAGTGCACCGAAGACAGGGGTTTCCGATAATGAGCAGTTCTTC. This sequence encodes CSAPKTGVSDNEQFF.

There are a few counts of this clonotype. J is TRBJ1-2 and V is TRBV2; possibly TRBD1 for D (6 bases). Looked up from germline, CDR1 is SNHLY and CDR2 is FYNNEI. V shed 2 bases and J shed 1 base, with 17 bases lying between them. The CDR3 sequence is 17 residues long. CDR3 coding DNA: TGTGCCAGCAGTGAACAGCTCAAGGGGGGAAGTAACTATGGCTACACCTTC. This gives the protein CASSEQLKGGSNYGYTF.

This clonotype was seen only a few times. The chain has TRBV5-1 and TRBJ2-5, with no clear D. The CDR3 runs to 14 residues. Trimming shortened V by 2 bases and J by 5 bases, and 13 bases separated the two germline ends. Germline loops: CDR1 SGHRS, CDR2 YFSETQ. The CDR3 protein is CASSFSDITETQYF. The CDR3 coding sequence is TGCGCCAGCAGCTTCTCTGACATAACGGAGACCCAGTACTTC.

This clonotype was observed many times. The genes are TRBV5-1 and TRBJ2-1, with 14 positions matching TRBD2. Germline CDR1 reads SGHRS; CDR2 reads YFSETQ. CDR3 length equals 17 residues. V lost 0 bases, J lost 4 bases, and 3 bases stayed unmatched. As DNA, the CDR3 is TGCGCCAGCAGCTTGGGGACTAGCGGGGGGTTTTACAATGAGCAGTTCTTC. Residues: CASSLGTSGGFYNEQFF.

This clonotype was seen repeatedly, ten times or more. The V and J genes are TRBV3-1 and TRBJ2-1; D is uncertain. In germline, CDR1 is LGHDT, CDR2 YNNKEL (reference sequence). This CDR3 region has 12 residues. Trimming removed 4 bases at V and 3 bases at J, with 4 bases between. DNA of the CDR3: TGTGCCAGCAGCCCGCGCTACAATGAGCAGTTCTTC. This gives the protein CASSPRYNEQFF.

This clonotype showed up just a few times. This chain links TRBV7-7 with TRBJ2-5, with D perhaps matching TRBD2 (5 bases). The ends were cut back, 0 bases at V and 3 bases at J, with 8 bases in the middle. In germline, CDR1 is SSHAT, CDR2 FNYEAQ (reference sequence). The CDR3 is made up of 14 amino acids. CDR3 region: CASSLAFSEETQYF. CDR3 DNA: TGTGCCAGCAGCTTAGCTTTTAGCGAAGAGACCCAGTACTTC.

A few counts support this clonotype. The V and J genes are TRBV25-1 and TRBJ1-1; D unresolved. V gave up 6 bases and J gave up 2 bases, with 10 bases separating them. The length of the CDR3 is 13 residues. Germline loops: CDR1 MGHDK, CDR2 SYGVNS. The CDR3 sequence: CASSRSINTEAFF. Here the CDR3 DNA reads TGTGCCAGCAGCCGGTCGATCAACACTGAAGCTTTCTTT.